These 14 T cell receptor beta chains share one sample of origin, sequenced in a study of blood T cell repertoires in COVID-19. Here immunoSEQ multiplex PCR was the method, and the copy in TCRdb shows in-frame clones only, minus some. This table holds hundreds of thousands of clones, about 88% found once. The sample comprised PBMCs or T cells enriched from blood (not recorded which). The receptors originated from a woman aged 55-69 years in a cohort exposed to, infected with or recovered from COVID-19 (not recorded which).

The chain joins TRBV11-2 to TRBJ1-2; unclear D gene. Germline V gives CDR1 SGHAT, CDR2 FQNNGV. The CDR3 is made up of 15 amino acids. V shed 5 bases and J shed 5 bases, with 18 bases lying between them. The DNA for the CDR3 is TGTGCCAGCAGCGCTAGACAAGCGGATGATTATGGCTACACCTTC. Amino acids: CASSARQADDYGYTF.

The rearrangement uses TRBV9 and TRBJ2-3, with D uncertain. Trimming stripped 1 base from V and 6 bases from J, with 6 bases between. The V gene's germline CDR1 is SGDLS and CDR2 YYNGEE. The CDR3 consists of 12 residues. CDR3 nucleotide sequence: TGTGCCAGCAGCGTAAATATCGATACGCAGTATTTT. Protein: CASSVNIDTQYF.

This chain connects TRBV3-1 (or the pseudogene TRBV3-2) to TRBJ1-4, with D perhaps matching TRBD1 (5 bases). Per the germline V gene, CDR1 is LGHDT and CDR2 is YNNKEL (reference sequence). The CDR3 extends over 17 amino acids. Trimming shortened V by 0 bases and J by 3 bases, and 14 bases separated the two germline ends. As DNA, the CDR3 is TGTGCCAGCAGCCAAGATTCAAGGGGCGCGGCTAATGAAAAACTGTTTTTT. It encodes CASSQDSRGAANEKLFF.

This chain joins TRBV19 and TRBJ2-7, with D perhaps matching TRBD2 (7 bases). The V end lost 5 bases, the J end lost 3 bases, and 17 bases lay between the germline ends. The CDR3 contains 15 residues. In germline, CDR1 is LNHDA, CDR2 SQIVND (reference sequence). The CDR3 region has the DNA TGTGCCAGTAGTGTGCCGGGGGCGGGGGTCTACGAGCAGTACTTC. This translates into CASSVPGAGVYEQYF. Drawing the rest from reference TRBV19 and TRBJ2-7, the complete variable domain is DGGITQSPKYLFRKEGQNVTLSCEQNLNHDAMYWYRQDPGQGLRLIYYSQIVNDFQKGDIAEGYSVSREKKESFPLTVTSAQKNPTAFYLCASSVPGAGVYEQYFGPGTRLTVT.

The chain uses TRBV2 and TRBJ1-1; possible D gene TRBD1, 5 bases. Germline CDR1 SNHLY, CDR2 FYNNEI. There are 12 residues in the CDR3. Trimming shortened V by 7 bases and J by 4 bases, and 10 bases separated the two germline ends. The CDR3 bases are TGTGCCAGCACGTCGGGGGGCACTGAAGCTTTCTTT. It translates to CASTSGGTEAFF. The variable domain in full, completed from reference TRBV2 and TRBJ1-1, reads EPEVTQTPSHQVTQMGQEVILRCVPISNHLYFYWYRQILGQKVEFLVSFYNNEISEKSEIFDDQFSVERPDGSNFTLKIRSTKLEDSAMYFCASTSGGTEAFFGQGTRLTVV.

The rearrangement links TRBV7-2 to TRBJ1-2, with D perhaps matching TRBD1 (6 bases). V lost 5 bases and J lost 2, with 15 bases in between. The CDR3 has 15 residues. From germline, CDR1 is SGHTA and CDR2 FQGNSA. CDR3 region: CASSPESTGNYGYTF. The CDR3 DNA sequence: TGTGCCAGCAGCCCTGAATCGACAGGAAACTATGGCTACACCTTC.

The chain links TRBV27 to TRBJ2-5; tentatively, D is TRBD2 (5 bases). Germline V lookup: CDR1 MNHEY, CDR2 SMNVEV (reference sequence). The V gene lost 3 bases and the J gene lost 5 bases, with 7 bases spanning the gap. CDR3 length: 12 residues. CDR3 nucleotides: TGTGCCAGCAGTTTGCGAGGGGAGACCCAGTACTTC. Translated, it gives CASSLRGETQYF.

The J gene is TRBJ1-1, the V gene TRBV5-4, with 7 nucleotides matching TRBD1. This CDR3 spans 16 amino acids. J gave up 3 bases and V 4 bases, and 12 bases lay outside the gene matches. Germline lookup yields CDR1 SGHNT and CDR2 YYREEE (reference sequence). The CDR3 sequence: CASSPRDRQYDTEAFF. Here the CDR3 DNA reads TGTGCCAGCAGCCCCCGGGACAGACAATACGACACTGAAGCTTTCTTT.

This sequence joins TRBV18 and TRBJ1-6; 7 bases map to TRBD1. CDR1 is KGHSH and CDR2 is LQKENI in the germline V gene. V shed 3 bases and J 3 bases; nucleotides not matched to a gene: 5. The CDR3 sequence is 16 residues long. CDR3 in amino acids: CASSPVPGGYNSPLHF. The CDR3 DNA follows: TGTGCCAGCTCACCGGTCCCAGGGGGCTATAATTCACCCCTCCACTTT.

The V gene is TRBV1, the J gene TRBJ2-7; the D call of TRBD2 is as the table states it, not checked on the DNA. TRBV1 is shown as a pseudogene. CDR3 length equals 14 residues. The CDR3: CTSSPRDCSYEQYF. CDR3 bases: TGCACCAGCAGCCCACGGGACTGTTCCTACGAGCAGTACTTC.

This chain joins TRBV11-2 and TRBJ2-7; D is uncertain. Germline V gene lookup returns CDR1 SGHAT and CDR2 FQNNGV. The V end was cut by 4 bases, the J end by 3 bases, with 4 bases between. The CDR3 totals 11 residues. CDR3 sequence (DNA): TGTGCCAGCAGCTCCTTCTACGAGCAGTACTTC. As protein: CASSSFYEQYF.

The CDR3 here is CASKAGGNEQFF. The CDR3 nucleotides are TGTGCCAGTAAAGCAGGGGGCAATGAGCAGTTCTTC. This chain connects TRBV19 to TRBJ2-1; 7 bases line up with TRBD1. CDR1 and CDR2 (germline): LNHDA, SQIVND (reference sequence). V lost 7 bases and J lost 6; bases outside the gene matches: 3. The CDR3 runs 12 residues.

The chain has TRBV19 and TRBJ1-1; 10 bases are a match to TRBD1. The V gene end was trimmed by 4 bases and the J gene end by 5 bases; junction bases not matched to a gene: 10. The germline V gene encodes CDR1 LNHDA and CDR2 SQIVND (reference sequence). The CDR3 has 16 residues. CDR3: CASSTDPGQGNTEAFF. The CDR3 region has the DNA TGTGCCAGTAGTACCGATCCGGGACAGGGGAATACTGAAGCTTTCTTT.

The rearrangement joins TRBV27 to TRBJ1-5, with 10 bases fitting TRBD1. Trimming took 6 bases from V and 0 from J; bases not matched to a gene: 2. The CDR3 is 15 amino acids. Germline V gene data show CDR1 as MNHEY and CDR2 as SMNVEV (reference sequence). CDR3 in amino acids: CASRGTGASNQPQHF. The CDR3 DNA follows: TGTGCCAGCAGGGGGACAGGGGCTAGCAATCAGCCCCAGCATTTT.